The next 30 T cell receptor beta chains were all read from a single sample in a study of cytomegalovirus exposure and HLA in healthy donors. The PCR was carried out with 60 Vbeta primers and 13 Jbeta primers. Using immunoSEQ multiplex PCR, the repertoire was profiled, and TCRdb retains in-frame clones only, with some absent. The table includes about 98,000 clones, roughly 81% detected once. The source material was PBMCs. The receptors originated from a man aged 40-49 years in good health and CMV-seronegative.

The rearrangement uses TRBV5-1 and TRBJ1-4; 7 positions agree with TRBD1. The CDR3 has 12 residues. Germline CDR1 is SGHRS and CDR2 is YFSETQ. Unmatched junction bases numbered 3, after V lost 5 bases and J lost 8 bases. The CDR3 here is CASSSGGEKLFF. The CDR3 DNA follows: TGCGCCAGCAGTTCAGGGGGGGAAAAACTGTTTTTT.

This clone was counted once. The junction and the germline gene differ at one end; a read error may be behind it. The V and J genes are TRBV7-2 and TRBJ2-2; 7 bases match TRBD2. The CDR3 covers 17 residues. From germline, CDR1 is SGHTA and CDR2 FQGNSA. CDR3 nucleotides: TGTGCCAGCAGCATAACGAGGGGAGGGCCCAACACCGGGGGGCTGTTTTTT. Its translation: CASSITRGGPNTGGLFF.

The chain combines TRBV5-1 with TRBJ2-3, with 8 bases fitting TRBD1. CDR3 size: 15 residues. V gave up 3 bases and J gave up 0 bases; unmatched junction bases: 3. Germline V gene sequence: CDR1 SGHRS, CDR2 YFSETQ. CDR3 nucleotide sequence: TGCGCCAGCAGCTCCGGACAGGGAAGCACAGATACGCAGTATTTT. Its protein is CASSSGQGSTDTQYF.

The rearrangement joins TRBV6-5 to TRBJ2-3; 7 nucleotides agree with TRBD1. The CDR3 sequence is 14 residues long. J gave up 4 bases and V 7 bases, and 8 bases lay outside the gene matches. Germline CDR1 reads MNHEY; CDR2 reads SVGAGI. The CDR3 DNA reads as TGTGCCAGCAAGAGGCCAGGGGGTCCAGATACGCAGTATTTT. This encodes CASKRPGGPDTQYF.

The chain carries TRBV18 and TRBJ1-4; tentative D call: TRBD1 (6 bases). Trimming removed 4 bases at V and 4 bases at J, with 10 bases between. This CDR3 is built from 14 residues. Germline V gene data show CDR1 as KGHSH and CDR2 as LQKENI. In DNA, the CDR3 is TGTGCCAGCTCACGAGACAGGAATAATGAAAAACTGTTTTTT. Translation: CASSRDRNNEKLFF.

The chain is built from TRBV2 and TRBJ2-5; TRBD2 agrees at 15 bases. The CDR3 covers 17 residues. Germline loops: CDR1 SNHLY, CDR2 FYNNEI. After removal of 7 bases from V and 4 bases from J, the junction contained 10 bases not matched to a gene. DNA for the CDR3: TGTGCCAGCACCGTCCGAGGGGGACTAGCGGGGGGAGAGACCCAGTACTTC. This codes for CASTVRGGLAGGETQYF.

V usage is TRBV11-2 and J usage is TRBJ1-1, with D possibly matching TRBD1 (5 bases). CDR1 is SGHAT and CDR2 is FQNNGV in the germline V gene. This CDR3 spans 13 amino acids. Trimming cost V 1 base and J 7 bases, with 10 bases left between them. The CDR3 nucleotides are TGTGCCAGCAGCTTAGTCCGGGGGGATGAAGCTTTCTTT. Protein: CASSLVRGDEAFF.

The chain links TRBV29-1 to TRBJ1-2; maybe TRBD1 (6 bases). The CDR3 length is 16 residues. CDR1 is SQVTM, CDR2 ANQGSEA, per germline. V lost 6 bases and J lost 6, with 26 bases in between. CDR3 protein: CSVRKASVDSGHGYTF. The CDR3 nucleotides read TGCAGCGTCAGAAAAGCATCGGTGGACAGTGGGCATGGCTACACCTTC.

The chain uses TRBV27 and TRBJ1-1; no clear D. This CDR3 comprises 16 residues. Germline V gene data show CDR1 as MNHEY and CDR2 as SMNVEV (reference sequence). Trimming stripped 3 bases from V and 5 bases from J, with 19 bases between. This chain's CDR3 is CASSFLNVMGRTEAFF. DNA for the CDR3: TGTGCCAGCAGTTTCTTAAACGTAATGGGGAGGACTGAAGCTTTCTTT.

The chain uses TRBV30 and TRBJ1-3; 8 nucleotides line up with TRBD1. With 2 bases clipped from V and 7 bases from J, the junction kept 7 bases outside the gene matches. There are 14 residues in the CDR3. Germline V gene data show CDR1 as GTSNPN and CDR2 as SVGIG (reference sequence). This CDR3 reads CAWSSGQVINTIYF. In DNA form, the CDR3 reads TGTGCCTGGAGTTCGGGACAGGTCATTAACACCATATATTTT.

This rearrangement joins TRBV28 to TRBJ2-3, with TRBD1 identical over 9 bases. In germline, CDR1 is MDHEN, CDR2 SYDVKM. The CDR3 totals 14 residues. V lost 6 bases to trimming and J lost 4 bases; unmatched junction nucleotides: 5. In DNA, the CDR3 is TGTGCCAGCAGGGACAGGGGTCGAGCAGATACGCAGTATTTT. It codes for CASRDRGRADTQYF.

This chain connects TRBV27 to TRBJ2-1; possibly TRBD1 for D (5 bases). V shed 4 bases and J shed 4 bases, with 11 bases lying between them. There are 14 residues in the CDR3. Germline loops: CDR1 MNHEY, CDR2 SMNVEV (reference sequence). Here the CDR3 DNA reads TGTGCCAGCAGTTATAGACAGAAATACAATGAGCAGTTCTTC. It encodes CASSYRQKYNEQFF.

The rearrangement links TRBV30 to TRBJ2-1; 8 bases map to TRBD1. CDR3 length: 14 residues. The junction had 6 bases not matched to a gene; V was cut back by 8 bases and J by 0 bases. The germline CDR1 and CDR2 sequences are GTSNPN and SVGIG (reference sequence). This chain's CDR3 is CARDRGSSYNEQFF. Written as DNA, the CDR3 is TGTGCCAGAGACAGGGGCAGCTCCTACAATGAGCAGTTCTTC.

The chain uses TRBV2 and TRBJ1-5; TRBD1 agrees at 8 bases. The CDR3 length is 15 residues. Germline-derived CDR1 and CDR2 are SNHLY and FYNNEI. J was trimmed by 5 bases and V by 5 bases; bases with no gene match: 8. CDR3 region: CASSSGTGHHQPQHF. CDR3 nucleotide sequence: TGTGCCAGCAGTTCTGGGACAGGACATCATCAGCCCCAGCATTTT.

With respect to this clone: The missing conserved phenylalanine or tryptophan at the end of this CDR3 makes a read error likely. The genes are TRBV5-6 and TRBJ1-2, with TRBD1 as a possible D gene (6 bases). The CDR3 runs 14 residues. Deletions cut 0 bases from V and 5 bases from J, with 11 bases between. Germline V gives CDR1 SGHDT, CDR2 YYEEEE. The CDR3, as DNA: TGTGCCAGCAGCTTGGACGGACAGAGATATGGCTACACCCTC. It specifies CASSLDGQRYGYTL.

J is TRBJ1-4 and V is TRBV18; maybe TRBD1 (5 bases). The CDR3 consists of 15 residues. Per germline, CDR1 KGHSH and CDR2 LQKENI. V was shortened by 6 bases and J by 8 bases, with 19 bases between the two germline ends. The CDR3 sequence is CASSPPGTRDEKLFF. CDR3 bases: TGTGCCAGCTCGCCCCCCGGGACTCGGGACGAAAAACTGTTTTTT.

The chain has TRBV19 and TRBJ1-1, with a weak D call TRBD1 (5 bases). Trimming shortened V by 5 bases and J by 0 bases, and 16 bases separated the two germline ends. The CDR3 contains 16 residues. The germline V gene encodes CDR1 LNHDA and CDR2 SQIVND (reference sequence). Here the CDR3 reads CASSPTRTWMNTEAFF. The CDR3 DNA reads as TGTGCCAGTAGTCCCACTCGGACATGGATGAACACTGAAGCTTTCTTT.

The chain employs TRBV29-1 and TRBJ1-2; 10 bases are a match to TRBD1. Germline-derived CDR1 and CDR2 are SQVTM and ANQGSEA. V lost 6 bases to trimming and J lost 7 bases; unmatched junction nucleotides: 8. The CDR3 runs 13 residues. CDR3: CSVWDRGFRGYTF. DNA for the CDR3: TGCAGCGTCTGGGACAGGGGTTTCCGTGGCTACACCTTC. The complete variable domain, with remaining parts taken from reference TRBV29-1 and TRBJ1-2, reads SAVISQKPSRDICQRGTSLTIQCQVDSQVTMMFWYRQQPGQSLTLIATANQGSEATYESGFVIDKFPISRPNLTFSTLTVSNMSPEDSSIYLCSVWDRGFRGYTFGSGTRLTVV.

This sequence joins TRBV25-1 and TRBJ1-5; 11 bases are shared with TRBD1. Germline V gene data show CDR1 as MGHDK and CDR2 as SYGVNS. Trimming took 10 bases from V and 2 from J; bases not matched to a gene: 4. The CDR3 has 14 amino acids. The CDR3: CATGTGGGNQPQHF. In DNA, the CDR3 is TGTGCCACCGGGACAGGGGGTGGCAATCAGCCCCAGCATTTT.

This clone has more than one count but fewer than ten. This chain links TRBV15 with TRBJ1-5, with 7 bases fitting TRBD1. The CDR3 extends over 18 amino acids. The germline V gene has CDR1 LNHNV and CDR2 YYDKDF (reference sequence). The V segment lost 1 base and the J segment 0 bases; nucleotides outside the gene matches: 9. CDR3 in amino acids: CATSRGTGAFYSNQPQHF. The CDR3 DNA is TGTGCCACCAGCAGAGGGACAGGAGCCTTTTATAGCAATCAGCCCCAGCATTTT.

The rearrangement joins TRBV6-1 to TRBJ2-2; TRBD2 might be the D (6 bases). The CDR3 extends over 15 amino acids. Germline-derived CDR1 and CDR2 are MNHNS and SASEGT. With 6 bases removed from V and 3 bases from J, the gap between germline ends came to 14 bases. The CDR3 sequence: CASREGLIHTGELFF. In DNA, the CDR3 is TGTGCCAGCAGAGAGGGACTGATTCACACCGGGGAGCTGTTTTTT.

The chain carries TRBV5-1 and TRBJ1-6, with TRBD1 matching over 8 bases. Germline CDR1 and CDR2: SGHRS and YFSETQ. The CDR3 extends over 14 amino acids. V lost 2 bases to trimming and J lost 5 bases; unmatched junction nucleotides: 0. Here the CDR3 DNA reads TGCGCCAGCAGCTTACAGGGGGATAATTCACCCCTCCACTTT. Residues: CASSLQGDNSPLHF.

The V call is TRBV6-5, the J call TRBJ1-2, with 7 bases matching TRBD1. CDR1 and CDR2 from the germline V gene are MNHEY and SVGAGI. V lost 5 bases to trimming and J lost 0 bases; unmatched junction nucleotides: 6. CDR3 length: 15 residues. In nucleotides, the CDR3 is TGTGCCAGCAGTACACCGACAGGGACTAACTATGGCTACACCTTC. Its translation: CASSTPTGTNYGYTF.

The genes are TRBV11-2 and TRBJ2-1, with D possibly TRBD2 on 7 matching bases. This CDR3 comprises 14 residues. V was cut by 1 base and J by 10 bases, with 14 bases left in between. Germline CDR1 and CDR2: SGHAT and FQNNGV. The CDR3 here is CASSLARGAGEQFF. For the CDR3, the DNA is TGTGCCAGCAGCTTAGCCCGGGGGGCGGGGGAGCAGTTCTTC.

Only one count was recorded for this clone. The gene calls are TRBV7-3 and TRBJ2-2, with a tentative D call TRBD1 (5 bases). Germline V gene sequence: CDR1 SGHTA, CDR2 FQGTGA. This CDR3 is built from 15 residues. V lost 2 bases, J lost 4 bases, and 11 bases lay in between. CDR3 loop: CASSLGQGGTGELFF. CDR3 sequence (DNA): TGTGCCAGCAGCTTAGGTCAGGGCGGCACCGGGGAGCTGTTTTTT.

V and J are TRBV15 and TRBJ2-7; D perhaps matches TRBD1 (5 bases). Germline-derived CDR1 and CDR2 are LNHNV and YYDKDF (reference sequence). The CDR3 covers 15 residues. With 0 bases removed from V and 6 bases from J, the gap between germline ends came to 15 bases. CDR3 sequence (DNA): TGTGCCACCAGCAGAGATCTTTCCAGGGCTCGCGAGCAGTACTTC. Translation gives CATSRDLSRAREQYF. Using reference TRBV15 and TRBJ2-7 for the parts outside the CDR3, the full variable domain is DAMVIQNPRYQVTQFGKPVTLSCSQTLNHNVMYWYQQKSSQAPKLLFHYYDKDFNNEADTPDNFQSRRPNTSFCFLDIRSPGLGDTAMYLCATSRDLSRAREQYFGPGTRLTVT.

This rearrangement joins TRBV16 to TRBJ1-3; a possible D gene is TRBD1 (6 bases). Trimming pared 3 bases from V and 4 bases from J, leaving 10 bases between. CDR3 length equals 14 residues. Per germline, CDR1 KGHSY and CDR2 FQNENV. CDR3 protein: CASSQWTVGNTIYF. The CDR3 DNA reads TGTGCCAGCAGCCAGTGGACAGTAGGAAACACCATATATTTT.

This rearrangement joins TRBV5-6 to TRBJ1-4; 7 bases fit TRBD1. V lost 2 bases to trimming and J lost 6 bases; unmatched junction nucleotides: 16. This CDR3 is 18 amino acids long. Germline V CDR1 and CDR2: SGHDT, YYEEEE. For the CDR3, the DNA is TGTGCCAGCAGCTTTCGCGCCGGGACAGCGGGTTATGATGAAAAACTGTTTTTT. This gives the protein CASSFRAGTAGYDEKLFF.

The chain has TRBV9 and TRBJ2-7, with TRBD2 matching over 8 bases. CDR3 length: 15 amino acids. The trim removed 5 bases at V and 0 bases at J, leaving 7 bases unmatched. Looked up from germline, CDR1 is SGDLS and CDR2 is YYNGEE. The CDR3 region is CASSAGGFSSYEQYF. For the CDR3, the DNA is TGTGCCAGCAGTGCGGGGGGCTTCAGCTCCTACGAGCAGTACTTC.

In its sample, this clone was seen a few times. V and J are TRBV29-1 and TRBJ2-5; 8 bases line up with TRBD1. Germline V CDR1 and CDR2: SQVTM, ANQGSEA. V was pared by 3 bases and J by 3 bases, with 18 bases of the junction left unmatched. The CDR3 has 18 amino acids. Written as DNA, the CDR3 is TGCAGCGTTGACATATGGGGACAGGTTGGGAGTGGAAAAGAGACCCAGTACTTC. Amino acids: CSVDIWGQVGSGKETQYF.